These 25 T cell receptor beta chains were sequenced from one sample in a study of blood T cell repertoires in COVID-19. Clones were read by immunoSEQ multiplex PCR, and TCRdb kept only the in-frame ones, dropping some. The profile shows about 42,000 clones, around four fifths of them singletons. The sequencing sample was made of peripheral blood. Receptor source: a man aged 50-59 years with active COVID-19.

The chain has TRBV6-4 and TRBJ1-5, with unresolved D. Trimming cost V 9 bases and J 3 bases, with 15 bases left between them. The CDR3 is 14 amino acids. Germline V lookup: CDR1 MRHNA, CDR2 SNTAGT. Here the CDR3 reads CASSGPGYNQPQHF. In DNA form, the CDR3 reads TGTGCCAGTTCTGGCCCCGGGTACAATCAGCCCCAGCATTTT.

V is TRBV27 and J is TRBJ2-2, with 12 bases fitting TRBD2. Germline-derived CDR1 and CDR2 are MNHEY and SMNVEV (reference sequence). The V and J ends lost 0 bases and 7 bases, in that order; junction bases with no gene match: 6. The length of the CDR3 is 17 residues. CDR3 loop: CASSLSGLAGGIGELFF. Here the CDR3 DNA reads TGTGCCAGCAGTTTATCGGGGCTAGCGGGAGGGATCGGGGAGCTGTTTTTT.

CDR3: CASSPQSGGANRDTQYF. CDR3 bases: TGTGCCAGCTCACCCCAAAGCGGGGGGGCCAATCGCGATACGCAGTATTTT. This chain joins TRBV18 and TRBJ2-3, with 10 bases aligning to TRBD2. The trim removed 3 bases at V and 6 bases at J, leaving 12 bases unmatched. The CDR3 has 17 residues. Germline CDR1 KGHSH, CDR2 LQKENI.

This chain joins TRBV7-6 and TRBJ1-4, with 7 bases matching TRBD1. This CDR3 is built from 16 residues. The germline CDR1 and CDR2 sequences are SGHVS and FNYEAQ. The junction had 13 bases not matched to a gene; V was cut back by 5 bases and J by 7 bases. The CDR3: CASSRRQGGYGEKLFF. In DNA form, the CDR3 reads TGTGCCAGCAGCCGCCGTCAAGGGGGCTATGGTGAAAAACTGTTTTTT.

The chain combines TRBV18 with TRBJ2-7; TRBD1 aligns across 8 bases. J was trimmed by 3 bases and V by 3 bases; bases with no gene match: 4. The CDR3 sequence is 14 residues long. Germline CDR1 is KGHSH and CDR2 is LQKENI. The CDR3 DNA follows: TGTGCCAGCTCACCGTGGGGGACAGGCTACGAGCAGTACTTC. This encodes CASSPWGTGYEQYF. Using reference TRBV18 and TRBJ2-7 for the parts outside the CDR3, the full variable domain is NAGVMQNPRHLVRRRGQEARLRCSPMKGHSHVYWYRQLPEEGLKFMVYLQKENIIDESGMPKERFSAEFPKEGPSILRIQQVVRGDSAAYFCASSPWGTGYEQYFGPGTRLTVT.

The chain has TRBV12-5 and TRBJ1-3; D not resolved. Germline V CDR1 and CDR2: LGHNT, FRNRAP. This CDR3 comprises 11 residues. V dropped 9 bases and J dropped 7 bases, with 10 bases sitting between them. The CDR3 reads CASNLRNTIYF. In nucleotides, the CDR3 is TGTGCTAGCAACCTTCGGAACACCATATATTTT.

The CDR3 reads CASSLAGASEQYF. CDR3 nucleotide sequence: TGTGCCAGCAGTCTAGCGGGGGCTAGTGAGCAGTACTTC. The chain links TRBV6-6 to TRBJ2-7; TRBD2 matches 10 bases. V lost 5 bases and J lost 7; bases outside the gene matches: 5. CDR3 length: 13 residues. Per the germline V gene, CDR1 is MNHNY and CDR2 is SVGAGI (reference sequence).

The chain uses TRBV3-1 (or the pseudogene TRBV3-2) and TRBJ2-2, with D perhaps TRBD2 (7 bases). CDR3 length: 16 amino acids. With 4 bases removed from V and 8 bases from J, the gap between germline ends came to 20 bases. Germline V lookup: CDR1 LGHDT, CDR2 YNNKEL (reference sequence). CDR3 amino acids: CASSPWGGGFVGELFF. DNA for the CDR3: TGTGCCAGCAGCCCCTGGGGAGGGGGATTTGTAGGGGAGCTGTTTTTT.

The rearrangement links TRBV24-1 to TRBJ2-3; 7 bases fit TRBD2. The CDR3 sequence is 18 residues long. Unmatched junction bases numbered 16, after V lost 3 bases and J lost 5 bases. Germline CDR1 reads KGHDR; CDR2 reads SFDVKD. The CDR3 DNA is TGTGCCACCAGTGATCCCCGGGGAGGGCCAGGTGTGAAAGATACGCAGTATTTT. This translates into CATSDPRGGPGVKDTQYF.

The chain is built from TRBV18 and TRBJ2-3, with TRBD2 as a possible D gene (6 bases). This CDR3 is 17 amino acids long. Trimming removed 1 base from V and 0 bases from J, with 14 bases in between. CDR1 KGHSH and CDR2 LQKENI come from the germline V gene. The CDR3 loop is CASSPLRTGTSTDTQYF. The DNA for the CDR3 is TGTGCCAGCTCACCACTTCGAACGGGGACTAGCACAGATACGCAGTATTTT. The full variable domain, its missing parts supplied by reference TRBV18 and TRBJ2-3, is NAGVMQNPRHLVRRRGQEARLRCSPMKGHSHVYWYRQLPEEGLKFMVYLQKENIIDESGMPKERFSAEFPKEGPSILRIQQVVRGDSAAYFCASSPLRTGTSTDTQYFGPGTRLTVL.

The table lists this clone with a count of one. The chain has TRBV18 and TRBJ2-7, with 11 positions matching TRBD1. Germline assignment: CDR1 KGHSH and CDR2 LQKENI. Germline trimming cut 6 bases from V and 5 bases from J; bases unmatched to any gene: 12. The CDR3 covers 16 residues. The CDR3 coding sequence is TGTGCCAGCTCGGCCGGGACAGGGGGTACTCGGCACGAGCAGTACTTC. This encodes CASSAGTGGTRHEQYF.

Note on this clone: This sample includes further DNA sequences coding for the same CDR3. This chain connects TRBV20-1 to TRBJ1-2, with a possible D match to TRBD1 (5 bases). Germline-derived CDR1 and CDR2 are DFQATT and SNEGSKA (reference sequence). The CDR3 has 11 amino acids. Trimming removed 6 bases at V and 4 bases at J, with 9 bases between. The CDR3 loop reads CSARDSYGYTF. The CDR3, as DNA: TGCAGTGCCCGCGACAGCTATGGCTACACCTTC.

The chain recombines TRBV5-1 with TRBJ2-5; no clear D gene. This CDR3 region has 14 residues. Trimming left V 4 bases short and J 2 bases short, with 12 bases between. Germline V gene sequence: CDR1 SGHRS, CDR2 YFSETQ. The DNA of the CDR3 is TGCGCCAGCAGCCCCGCGAGAGCGCAAGAGACCCAGTACTTC. It is translated as CASSPARAQETQYF.

This clone was detected a few times. The rearrangement uses TRBV9 and TRBJ2-2; TRBD2 matches 7 bases. Germline CDR1 SGDLS, CDR2 YYNGEE. The V gene end was trimmed by 0 bases and the J gene end by 8 bases; junction bases not matched to a gene: 10. The CDR3 runs to 16 residues. CDR3 amino acids: CASSVGTAGVSGELFF. The CDR3, as DNA: TGTGCCAGCAGCGTAGGTACTGCGGGAGTCTCAGGGGAGCTGTTTTTT. The full variable domain, with the rest looked up from reference TRBV9 and TRBJ2-2, is DSGVTQTPKHLITATGQRVTLRCSPRSGDLSVYWYQQSLDQGLQFLIQYYNGEERAKGNILERFSAQQFPDLHSELNLSSLELGDSALYFCASSVGTAGVSGELFFGEGSRLTVL.

The rearrangement joins TRBV19 to TRBJ1-1; 10 bases match TRBD1. V lost 6 bases to trimming and J lost 4 bases; unmatched junction nucleotides: 11. The CDR3 extends over 16 amino acids. Germline lookup yields CDR1 LNHDA and CDR2 SQIVND (reference sequence). The CDR3 DNA reads as TGTGCCAGTAGCCCTGACGGTAGGACAGGGGGCACTGAAGCTTTCTTT. It specifies CASSPDGRTGGTEAFF.

The gene calls are TRBV27 and TRBJ2-2; 7 bases align to TRBD2. CDR3 size: 18 residues. Germline V lookup: CDR1 MNHEY, CDR2 SMNVEV (reference sequence). The ends lost 6 bases at V and 7 bases at J; junction bases unmatched: 20. This CDR3 reads CASSYTLAGYRVIGELFF. The CDR3 coding sequence is TGTGCCAGCAGCTATACCTTAGCGGGTTATCGGGTTATCGGGGAGCTGTTTTTT.

The CDR3 DNA sequence: TGTGCCAGCAGGGCTGGGGGGGATGAGCAGTTCTTC. Translation: CASRAGGDEQFF. The rearrangement links TRBV7-2 to TRBJ2-1; 7 bases are shared with TRBD2. V was pared by 6 bases and J by 8 bases, with 4 bases of the junction left unmatched. CDR1 SGHTA and CDR2 FQGNSA come from the germline V gene. The CDR3 length is 12 residues.

The chain joins TRBV4-2 to TRBJ2-2; tentative D call: TRBD1 (5 bases). V lost 0 bases and J 0 bases, leaving 20 bases between the germline ends. This CDR3 contains 20 residues. CDR1 and CDR2 (germline): LGHNA, YNFKEQ. CDR3 sequence (DNA): TGTGCCAGCAGCCAAGATGGGAAGGACATATCGTTCGCGAACACCGGGGAGCTGTTTTTT. Amino acids: CASSQDGKDISFANTGELFF.

The count of this clone is one. The chain uses TRBV6-1 and TRBJ2-1; 11 nucleotides line up with TRBD2. The junction had 1 base not matched to a gene; V was cut back by 0 bases and J by 0 bases. The CDR3 loop spans 17 amino acids. CDR1 is MNHNS and CDR2 is SASEGT in the germline V gene. The CDR3: CASSEALAGGSYNEQFF. The CDR3 nucleotides are TGTGCCAGCAGTGAAGCGCTAGCGGGGGGCTCCTACAATGAGCAGTTCTTC.

The chain has TRBV5-1 and TRBJ2-3, with D tentatively TRBD2 (5 bases). V was shortened by 0 bases and J by 5 bases, with 7 bases between the two germline ends. Germline V gene data show CDR1 as SGHRS and CDR2 as YFSETQ. The length of the CDR3 is 13 residues. CDR3 residues: CASSLGEGDTQYF. Here the CDR3 DNA reads TGCGCCAGCAGCTTGGGAGAGGGAGATACGCAGTATTTT.

The chain joins TRBV14 to TRBJ1-2; TRBD1 agrees at 8 bases. Germline-derived CDR1 and CDR2 are SGHDN and FVKESK. With V trimmed by 5 bases and J by 1 base, 12 bases remained unmatched. This CDR3 contains 17 residues. The CDR3 loop reads CASSDHNYGQGNYGYTF. DNA of the CDR3: TGTGCCAGCAGCGATCATAACTACGGACAGGGTAACTATGGCTACACCTTC.

This chain uses TRBV6-5 with TRBJ2-5; 9 nucleotides align to TRBD1. From germline, CDR1 is MNHEY and CDR2 SVGAGI. With V trimmed by 3 bases and J by 5 bases, 1 base remained unmatched. The CDR3 is 13 residues long. CDR3 coding DNA: TGTGCCAGCAGTTATGGGACAGGGGAGACCCAGTACTTC. Translation gives CASSYGTGETQYF.

The sample holds a few counts of this clone. This chain links TRBV5-1 with TRBJ1-5; the match to TRBD1 covers 11 bases. Germline V CDR1 and CDR2: SGHRS, YFSETQ. The V segment lost 4 bases and the J segment 0 bases; nucleotides outside the gene matches: 15. The CDR3 consists of 20 residues. The DNA for the CDR3 is TGCGCCAGCAGCCCTCGTCCCCCCGGGACAGGGGGATATAGCAATCAGCCCCAGCATTTT. This encodes CASSPRPPGTGGYSNQPQHF.

The chain carries TRBV12-3 or TRBV12-4 and TRBJ2-5; D is perhaps TRBD1 (6 bases). This CDR3 contains 13 residues. V was shortened by 6 bases and J by 1 base, with 9 bases between the two germline ends. CDR3 in amino acids: CASSWDTQETQYF. In DNA, the CDR3 is TGTGCCAGCAGCTGGGACACCCAAGAGACCCAGTACTTC.

This clone was seen only a few times. The V and J genes are TRBV20-1 and TRBJ1-1, with D possibly matching TRBD1 (6 bases). The CDR3 totals 11 residues. V dropped 2 bases and J dropped 10 bases, with 11 bases sitting between them. Germline CDR1 DFQATT, CDR2 SNEGSKA (reference sequence). The CDR3 loop reads CSARPEGVAFF. CDR3 bases: TGCAGTGCTAGACCCGAGGGGGTAGCTTTCTTT.